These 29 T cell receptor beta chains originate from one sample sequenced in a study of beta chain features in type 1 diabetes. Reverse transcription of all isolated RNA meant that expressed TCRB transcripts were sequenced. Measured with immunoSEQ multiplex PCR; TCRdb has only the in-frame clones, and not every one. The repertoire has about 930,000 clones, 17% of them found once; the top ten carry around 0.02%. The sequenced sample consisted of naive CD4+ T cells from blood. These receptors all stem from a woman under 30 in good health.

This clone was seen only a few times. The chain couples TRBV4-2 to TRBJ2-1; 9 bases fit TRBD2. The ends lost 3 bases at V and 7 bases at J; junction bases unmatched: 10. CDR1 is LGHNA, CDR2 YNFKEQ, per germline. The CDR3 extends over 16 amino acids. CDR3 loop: CASSHLGTSTGNEQFF. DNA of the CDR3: TGTGCCAGCAGCCATCTCGGGACTAGCACTGGGAATGAGCAGTTCTTC.

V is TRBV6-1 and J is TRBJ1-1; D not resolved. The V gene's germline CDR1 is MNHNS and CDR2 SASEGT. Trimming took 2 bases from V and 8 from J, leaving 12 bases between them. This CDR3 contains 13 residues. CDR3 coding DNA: TGTGCCAGCAGTGAAAGTTTGAGAGCAGAAGCTTTCTTT. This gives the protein CASSESLRAEAFF.

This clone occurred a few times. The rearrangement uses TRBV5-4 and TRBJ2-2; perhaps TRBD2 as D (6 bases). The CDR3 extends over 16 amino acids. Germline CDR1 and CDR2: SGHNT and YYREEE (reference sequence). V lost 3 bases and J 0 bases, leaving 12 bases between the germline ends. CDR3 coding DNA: TGTGCCAGCAGCTCCCGGAGGGGAACGAACACCGGGGAGCTGTTTTTT. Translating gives CASSSRRGTNTGELFF. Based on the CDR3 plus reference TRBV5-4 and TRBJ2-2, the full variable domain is ETGVTQSPTHLIKTRGQQVTLRCSSQSGHNTVSWYQQALGQGPQFIFQYYREEENGRGNFPPRFSGLQFPNYSSELNVNALELDDSALYLCASSSRRGTNTGELFFGEGSRLTVL.

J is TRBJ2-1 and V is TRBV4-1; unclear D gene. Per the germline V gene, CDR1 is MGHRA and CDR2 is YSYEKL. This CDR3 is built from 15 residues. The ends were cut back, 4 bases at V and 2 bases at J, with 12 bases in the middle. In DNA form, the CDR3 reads TGCGCCAGCAGCCCGGATTGGCGAGCCTACAATGAGCAGTTCTTC. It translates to CASSPDWRAYNEQFF.

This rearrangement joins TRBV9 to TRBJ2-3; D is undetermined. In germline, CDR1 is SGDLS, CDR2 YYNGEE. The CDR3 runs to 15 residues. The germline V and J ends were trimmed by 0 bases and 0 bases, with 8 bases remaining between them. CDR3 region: CASSVAVGSTDTQYF. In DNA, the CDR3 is TGTGCCAGCAGCGTAGCGGTCGGCAGCACAGATACGCAGTATTTT.

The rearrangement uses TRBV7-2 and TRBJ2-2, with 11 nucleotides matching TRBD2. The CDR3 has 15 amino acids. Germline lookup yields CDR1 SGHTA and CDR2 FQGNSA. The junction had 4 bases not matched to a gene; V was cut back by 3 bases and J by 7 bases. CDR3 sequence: CASSLSGTSGGELFF. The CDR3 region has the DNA TGTGCCAGCAGCTTGTCCGGGACTAGCGGCGGGGAGCTGTTTTTT.

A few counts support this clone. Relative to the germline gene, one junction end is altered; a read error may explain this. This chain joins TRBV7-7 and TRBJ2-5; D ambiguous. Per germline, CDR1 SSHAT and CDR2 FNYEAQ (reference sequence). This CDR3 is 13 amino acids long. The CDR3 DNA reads TGTGCTAGCAGCTTAGCTGGAAAAGAGACCCAGTACTTC. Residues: CASSLAGKETQYF. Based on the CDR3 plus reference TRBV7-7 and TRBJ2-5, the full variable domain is GAGVSQSPRYKVTKRGQDVTLRCDPISSHATLYWYQQALGQGPEFLTYFNYEAQPDKSGLPSDRFSAERPEGSISTLTIQRTEQRDSAMYRCASSLAGKETQYFGPGTRLLVL.

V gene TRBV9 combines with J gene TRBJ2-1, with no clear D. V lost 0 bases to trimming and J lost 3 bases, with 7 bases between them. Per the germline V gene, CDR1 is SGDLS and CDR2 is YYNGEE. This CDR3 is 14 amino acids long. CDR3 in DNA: TGTGCCAGCAGCGTAGACGCAGGCTACAATGAGCAGTTCTTC. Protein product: CASSVDAGYNEQFF.

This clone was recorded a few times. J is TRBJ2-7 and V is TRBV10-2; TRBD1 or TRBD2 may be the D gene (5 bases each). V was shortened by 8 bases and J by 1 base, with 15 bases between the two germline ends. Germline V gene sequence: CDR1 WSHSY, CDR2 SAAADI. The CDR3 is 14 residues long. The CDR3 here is CASARGALSYEQYF. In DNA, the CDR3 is TGCGCCAGCGCGAGAGGGGCGCTTTCCTACGAGCAGTACTTC.

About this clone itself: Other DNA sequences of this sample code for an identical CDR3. The CDR3, as DNA: TGTGCCAGCAGTGAAGGGGAGACCCAGTACTTC. This gives the protein CASSEGETQYF. This chain joins TRBV25-1 and TRBJ2-5, with D hard to call. With 2 bases removed from V and 5 bases from J, the gap between germline ends came to 3 bases. This CDR3 region has 11 residues. The germline gives CDR1 MGHDK, CDR2 SYGVNS.

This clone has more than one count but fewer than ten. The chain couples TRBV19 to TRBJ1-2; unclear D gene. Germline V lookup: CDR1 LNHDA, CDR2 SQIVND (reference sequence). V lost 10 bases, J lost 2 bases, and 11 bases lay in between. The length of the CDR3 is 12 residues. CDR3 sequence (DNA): TGTGCCACCTCAAAGTTAAACTATGGCTACACCTTC. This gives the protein CATSKLNYGYTF.

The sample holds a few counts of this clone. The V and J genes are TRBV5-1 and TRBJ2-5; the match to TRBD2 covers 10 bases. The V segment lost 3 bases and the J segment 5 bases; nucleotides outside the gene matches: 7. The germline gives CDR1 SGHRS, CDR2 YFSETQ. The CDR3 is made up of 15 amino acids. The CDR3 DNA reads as TGCGCCAGCAGCTCAACCGGGACTAGCGAGGAGACCCAGTACTTC. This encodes CASSSTGTSEETQYF.

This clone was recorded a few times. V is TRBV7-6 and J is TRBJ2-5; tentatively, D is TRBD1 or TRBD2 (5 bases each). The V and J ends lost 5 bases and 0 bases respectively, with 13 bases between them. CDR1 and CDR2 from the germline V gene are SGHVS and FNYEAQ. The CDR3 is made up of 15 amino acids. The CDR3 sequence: CASSVLPGHQETQYF. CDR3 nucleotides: TGTGCCAGCAGCGTACTTCCGGGACACCAAGAGACCCAGTACTTC.

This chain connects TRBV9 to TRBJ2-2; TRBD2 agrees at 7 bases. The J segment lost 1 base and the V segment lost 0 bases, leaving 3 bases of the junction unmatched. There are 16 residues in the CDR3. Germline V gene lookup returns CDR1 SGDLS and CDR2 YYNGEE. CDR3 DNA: TGTGCCAGCAGCGTAGCTTCTAGCGGGAACACCGGGGAGCTGTTTTTT. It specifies CASSVASSGNTGELFF.

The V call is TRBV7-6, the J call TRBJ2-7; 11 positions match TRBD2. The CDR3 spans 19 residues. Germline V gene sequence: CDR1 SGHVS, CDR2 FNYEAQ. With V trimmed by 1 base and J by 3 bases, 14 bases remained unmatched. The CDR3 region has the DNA TGTGCCAGCAGCTTAGGGTCACTAGCGGGAGTATCATTCGGCTACGAGCAGTACTTC. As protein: CASSLGSLAGVSFGYEQYF.

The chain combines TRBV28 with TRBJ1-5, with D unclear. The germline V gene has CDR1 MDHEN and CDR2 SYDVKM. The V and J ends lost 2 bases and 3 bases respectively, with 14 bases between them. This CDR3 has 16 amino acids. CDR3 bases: TGTGCCAGCAGTTTAGTTTCACTAACAGTCAATCAGCCCCAGCATTTT. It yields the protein CASSLVSLTVNQPQHF. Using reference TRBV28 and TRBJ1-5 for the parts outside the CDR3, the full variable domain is DVKVTQSSRYLVKRTGEKVFLECVQDMDHENMFWYRQDPGLGLRLIYFSYDVKMKEKGDIPEGYSVSREKKERFSLILESASTNQTSMYLCASSLVSLTVNQPQHFGDGTRLSIL.

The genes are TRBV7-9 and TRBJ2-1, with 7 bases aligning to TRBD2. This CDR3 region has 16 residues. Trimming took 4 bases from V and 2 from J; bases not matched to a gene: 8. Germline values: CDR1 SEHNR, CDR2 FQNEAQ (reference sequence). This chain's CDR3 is CASSSDPGLPYNEQFF. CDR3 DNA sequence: TGTGCCAGCAGCTCCGATCCGGGACTACCCTACAATGAGCAGTTCTTC. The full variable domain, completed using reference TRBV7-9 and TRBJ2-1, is DTGVSQNPRHKITKRGQNVTFRCDPISEHNRLYWYRQTLGQGPEFLTYFQNEAQLEKSRLLSDRFSAERPKGSFSTLEIQRTEQGDSAMYLCASSSDPGLPYNEQFFGPGTRLTVL.

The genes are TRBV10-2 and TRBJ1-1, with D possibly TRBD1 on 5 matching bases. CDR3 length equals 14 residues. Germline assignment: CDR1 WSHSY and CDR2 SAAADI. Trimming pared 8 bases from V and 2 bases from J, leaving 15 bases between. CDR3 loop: CASLGRVGNTEAFF. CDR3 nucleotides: TGCGCCAGCTTGGGGCGCGTGGGCAACACTGAAGCTTTCTTT.

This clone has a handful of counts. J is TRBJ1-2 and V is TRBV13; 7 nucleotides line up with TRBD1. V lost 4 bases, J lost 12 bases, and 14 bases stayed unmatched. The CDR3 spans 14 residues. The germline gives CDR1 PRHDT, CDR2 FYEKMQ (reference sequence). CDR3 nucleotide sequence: TGTGCCAGCAGCTCTGTAGTCGACAGGGATAAGGACACCTTC. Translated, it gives CASSSVVDRDKDTF.

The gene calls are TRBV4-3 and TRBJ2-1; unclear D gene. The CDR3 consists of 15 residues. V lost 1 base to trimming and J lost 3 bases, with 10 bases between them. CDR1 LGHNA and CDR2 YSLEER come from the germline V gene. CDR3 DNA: TGCGCCAGCAGCCAAGGTTTCCTTGACTACAATGAGCAGTTCTTC. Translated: CASSQGFLDYNEQFF.

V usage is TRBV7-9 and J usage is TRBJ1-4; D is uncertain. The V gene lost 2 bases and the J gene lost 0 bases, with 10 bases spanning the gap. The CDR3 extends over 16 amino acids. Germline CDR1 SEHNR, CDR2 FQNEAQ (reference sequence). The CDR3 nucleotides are TGTGCCAGCAGCTTAACGCAGAGTGCAACTAATGAAAAACTGTTTTTT. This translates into CASSLTQSATNEKLFF.

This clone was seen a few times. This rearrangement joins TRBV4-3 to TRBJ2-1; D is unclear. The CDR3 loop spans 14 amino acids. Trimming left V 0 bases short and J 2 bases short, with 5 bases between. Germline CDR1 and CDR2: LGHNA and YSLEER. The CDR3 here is CASSQERPYNEQFF. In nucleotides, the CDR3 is TGCGCCAGCAGCCAAGAGCGGCCCTACAATGAGCAGTTCTTC.

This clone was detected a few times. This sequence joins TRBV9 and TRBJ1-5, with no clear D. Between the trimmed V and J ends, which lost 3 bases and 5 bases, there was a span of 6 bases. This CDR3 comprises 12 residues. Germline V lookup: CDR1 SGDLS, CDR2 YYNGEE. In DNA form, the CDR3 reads TGTGCCAGCAGCGCCGGGGATCAGCCCCAGCATTTT. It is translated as CASSAGDQPQHF. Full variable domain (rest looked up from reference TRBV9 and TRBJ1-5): DSGVTQTPKHLITATGQRVTLRCSPRSGDLSVYWYQQSLDQGLQFLIQYYNGEERAKGNILERFSAQQFPDLHSELNLSSLELGDSALYFCASSAGDQPQHFGDGTRLSIL.

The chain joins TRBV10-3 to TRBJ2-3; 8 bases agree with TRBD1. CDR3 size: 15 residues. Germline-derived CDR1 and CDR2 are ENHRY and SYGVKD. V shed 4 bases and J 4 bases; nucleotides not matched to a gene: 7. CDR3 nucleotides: TGTGCCATCAGTGGACAGGGGAGTCAGGCAGATACGCAGTATTTT. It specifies CAISGQGSQADTQYF.

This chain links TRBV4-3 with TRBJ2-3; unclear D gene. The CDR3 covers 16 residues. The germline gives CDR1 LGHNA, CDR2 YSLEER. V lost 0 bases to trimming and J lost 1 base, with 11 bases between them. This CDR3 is CASSQDRQTGTDTQYF. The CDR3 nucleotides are TGCGCCAGCAGCCAAGATAGGCAAACTGGCACAGATACGCAGTATTTT.

CDR3 nucleotide sequence: TGTGCCAGCAGCGCCTCTATGGTGGAAGGCTACACCTTC. This gives the protein CASSASMVEGYTF. The genes are TRBV9 and TRBJ1-2; no clear D. Trimming took 3 bases from V and 8 from J, leaving 14 bases between them. Germline CDR1 SGDLS, CDR2 YYNGEE. CDR3 length: 13 amino acids.

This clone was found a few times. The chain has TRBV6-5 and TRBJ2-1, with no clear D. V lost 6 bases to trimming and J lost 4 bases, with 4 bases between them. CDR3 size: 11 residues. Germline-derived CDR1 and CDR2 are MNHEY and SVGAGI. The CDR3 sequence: CASSRYNEQFF. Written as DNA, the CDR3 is TGTGCCAGCAGCCGATACAATGAGCAGTTCTTC.

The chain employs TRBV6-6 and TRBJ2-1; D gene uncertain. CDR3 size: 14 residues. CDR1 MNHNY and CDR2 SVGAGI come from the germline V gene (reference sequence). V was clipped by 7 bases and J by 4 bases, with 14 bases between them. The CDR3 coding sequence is TGTGCCAGCAAACATAGTAGAAATTACAATGAGCAGTTCTTC. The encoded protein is CASKHSRNYNEQFF.

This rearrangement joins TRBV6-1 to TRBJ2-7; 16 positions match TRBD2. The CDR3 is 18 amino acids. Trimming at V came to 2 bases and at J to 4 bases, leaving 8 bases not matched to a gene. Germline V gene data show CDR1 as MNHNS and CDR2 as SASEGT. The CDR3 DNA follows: TGTGCCAGCAGTGAAAGGGGACTAGCGGGAGGGACATCTTACGAGCAGTACTTC. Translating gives CASSERGLAGGTSYEQYF.